This TCR beta chain stems from a study of blood T cell repertoires in COVID-19. Turning to the study itself: Acute and convalescent COVID-19 samples came from the United States, Italy and Spain. Nucleic acid was either cDNA or gDNA, and it came from T cells, B-cell-depleted T cells, or PBMCs.

CDR3 length equals 16 residues. V trimming: 5 bases; J trimming: 4 bases; junction bases outside the gene matches: 9. Germline CDR1 LNHDA, CDR2 SQIVND (reference sequence). Profiling relied on immunoSEQ multiplex PCR, and the TCRdb table lists in-frame clones only, not all of them. The sample holds a few hundred thousand clones, approximately 86% seen once. This chain connects TRBV19 to TRBJ2-3, with 10 bases aligning to TRBD2. This TCR was recovered from a man aged 55 to 69 with acute or convalescent COVID-19. The specimen was peripheral blood. The CDR3 spells CASSLERGGQSDTQYF. CDR3 DNA sequence: TGTGCCAGTAGTCTTGAGCGGGGGGGCCAGTCAGATACGCAGTATTTT.